One sample yielded the 14 T cell receptor beta chains listed below, sequenced in a study of cytomegalovirus exposure and HLA in healthy donors. Primers for the PCR totalled 60 Vbeta and 13 Jbeta. Data came from immunoSEQ multiplex PCR; TCRdb stores just in-frame clones and leaves some out. The data show approximately 170,000 clones, approximately 71% seen once. Sequencing was done on a sample of PBMCs. These TCRs come from a woman aged 18-29 years in good health and CMV-seropositive.

This clone was seen only a few times. The chain couples TRBV30 to TRBJ1-1, with 7 bases that match TRBD1. In germline, CDR1 is GTSNPN, CDR2 SVGIG (reference sequence). The CDR3 is 16 amino acids. Trimming removed 0 bases from V and 4 bases from J; junction bases left unmatched: 11. CDR3: CAWSVPWDSPSTEAFF. The CDR3 nucleotides are TGTGCCTGGAGTGTCCCCTGGGACAGTCCCTCCACTGAAGCTTTCTTT.

The CDR3 sequence is CASSVGSGGGQKMNTEAFF. The CDR3 bases are TGTGCCAGCAGCGTAGGCTCGGGGGGGGGACAGAAGATGAACACTGAAGCTTTCTTT. The rearrangement links TRBV9 to TRBJ1-1, with 7 bases lining up with TRBD1. J gave up 0 bases and V 0 bases, and 14 bases lay outside the gene matches. Germline V CDR1 and CDR2: SGDLS, YYNGEE. The CDR3 covers 19 residues.

J is TRBJ1-4 and V is TRBV28; 9 bases agree with TRBD1. Germline loops: CDR1 MDHEN, CDR2 SYDVKM. The CDR3 runs 16 residues. The V and J ends lost 2 bases and 7 bases, in that order; junction bases with no gene match: 8. CDR3 DNA sequence: TGTGCCAGCAGTTTACCAAAACAGGGGGCAGGTGAAAAACTGTTTTTT. This codes for CASSLPKQGAGEKLFF.

The chain has TRBV19 and TRBJ2-1, with D tentatively TRBD2 (5 bases). Per the germline V gene, CDR1 is LNHDA and CDR2 is SQIVND (reference sequence). V dropped 1 base and J dropped 7 bases, with 11 bases sitting between them. The CDR3 runs 14 residues. The chain's CDR3 is CASSIGGSLNEQFF. Here the CDR3 DNA reads TGTGCCAGTAGTATAGGCGGGTCCCTTAATGAGCAGTTCTTC.

This chain connects TRBV19 to TRBJ2-7; 9 nucleotides align to TRBD1. Germline CDR1 and CDR2: LNHDA and SQIVND (reference sequence). The CDR3 runs to 16 residues. Germline trimming cut 4 bases from V and 3 bases from J; bases unmatched to any gene: 10. CDR3 nucleotide sequence: TGTGCCAGTAGTAGGGACAGGGCTACGCTTTACTACGAGCAGTACTTC. This gives the protein CASSRDRATLYYEQYF. The full variable domain, completed using reference TRBV19 and TRBJ2-7, is DGGITQSPKYLFRKEGQNVTLSCEQNLNHDAMYWYRQDPGQGLRLIYYSQIVNDFQKGDIAEGYSVSREKKESFPLTVTSAQKNPTAFYLCASSRDRATLYYEQYFGPGTRLTVT.

This clone was seen a handful of times. This same CDR3 is encoded by further DNA sequences in the sample. The chain uses TRBV18 and TRBJ2-6, with a weak D call TRBD1 (5 bases). The CDR3 contains 15 residues. Germline-derived CDR1 and CDR2 are KGHSH and LQKENI. The V and J ends lost 2 bases and 1 base respectively, with 6 bases between them. The CDR3 nucleotides read TGTGCCAGCTCACCAGGGGCTTCTGGGGCCAACGTCCTGACTTTC. Its protein product is CASSPGASGANVLTF.

The chain employs TRBV6-5 and TRBJ2-2, with D maybe TRBD2 (5 bases). Per germline, CDR1 MNHEY and CDR2 SVGAGI. V gave up 6 bases and J gave up 4 bases, with 6 bases separating them. This CDR3 has 12 amino acids. The CDR3 bases are TGTGCCAGCAGCCGGGGCACCGGGGAGCTGTTTTTT. It translates to CASSRGTGELFF.

This clone showed up just a few times. The rearrangement uses TRBV7-2 and TRBJ1-6; D ambiguous. This CDR3 contains 14 residues. The V end was cut by 7 bases, the J end by 9 bases, with 16 bases between. Germline V gene lookup returns CDR1 SGHTA and CDR2 FQGNSA. Here the CDR3 reads CASNFGEKASPLHF. DNA for the CDR3: TGTGCCAGCAACTTCGGGGAGAAGGCTTCACCCCTCCACTTT. Using reference TRBV7-2 and TRBJ1-6 for the parts outside the CDR3, the full variable domain is GAGVSQSPSNKVTEKGKDVELRCDPISGHTALYWYRQSLGQGLEFLIYFQGNSAPDKSGLPSDRFSAERTGGSVSTLTIQRTQQEDSAVYLCASNFGEKASPLHFGNGTRLTVT.

V usage is TRBV30 and J usage is TRBJ2-5, with 11 bases lining up with TRBD1. There are 13 residues in the CDR3. After removal of 4 bases from V and 5 bases from J, the junction contained 3 bases not matched to a gene. The germline gives CDR1 GTSNPN, CDR2 SVGIG (reference sequence). CDR3: CAWTDRGRETQYF. The DNA for the CDR3 is TGTGCCTGGACGGACAGGGGGCGGGAGACCCAGTACTTC.

The chain uses TRBV6-6 and TRBJ2-3, with TRBD2 as a possible D gene (5 bases). CDR3 size: 13 residues. CDR1 and CDR2 from the germline V gene are MNHNY and SVGAGI (reference sequence). V lost 7 bases to trimming and J lost 5 bases, with 13 bases between them. CDR3 bases: TGTGCCAGCATCCGGGGTCTGGGAGATACGCAGTATTTT. Encoded protein: CASIRGLGDTQYF.

This clone was picked up a small number of times. This chain joins TRBV5-1 and TRBJ1-2, with a weak D call TRBD1 (5 bases). The CDR3 extends over 12 amino acids. CDR1 and CDR2 (germline): SGHRS, YFSETQ. V lost 4 bases, J lost 10 bases, and 14 bases lay in between. The CDR3 sequence is CASSTDSNLYTF. The CDR3 DNA reads as TGCGCCAGCAGCACAGACAGTAATCTCTACACCTTC.

CDR3 bases: TGTGCCAGCTCACCAGGGGGCAACTACGAGCAGTACTTC. Protein sequence: CASSPGGNYEQYF. The V and J genes are TRBV18 and TRBJ2-7; perhaps TRBD1 as D (6 bases). The CDR3 runs to 13 residues. Germline V gene data show CDR1 as KGHSH and CDR2 as LQKENI. Deletions cut 2 bases from V and 3 bases from J, with 8 bases between.

The rearrangement uses TRBV9 and TRBJ1-3, with D maybe TRBD1 (6 bases). The V end was cut by 1 base, the J end by 0 bases, with 14 bases between. This CDR3 is 17 amino acids long. Germline CDR1 SGDLS, CDR2 YYNGEE. Here the CDR3 DNA reads TGTGCCAGCAGCGTATCTGGGGGCTTCCCCTCTGGAAACACCATATATTTT. Encoded protein: CASSVSGGFPSGNTIYF.

This clone has more than one count but fewer than ten. This chain joins TRBV4-1 and TRBJ2-7; 13 bases map to TRBD2. CDR1 and CDR2 from the germline V gene are MGHRA and YSYEKL. Trimming at V came to 5 bases and at J to 3 bases, leaving 4 bases not matched to a gene. The CDR3 has 15 residues. The CDR3 protein is CASSWTSGGVYEQYF. Here the CDR3 DNA reads TGCGCCAGCAGCTGGACTAGCGGGGGAGTCTACGAGCAGTACTTC.